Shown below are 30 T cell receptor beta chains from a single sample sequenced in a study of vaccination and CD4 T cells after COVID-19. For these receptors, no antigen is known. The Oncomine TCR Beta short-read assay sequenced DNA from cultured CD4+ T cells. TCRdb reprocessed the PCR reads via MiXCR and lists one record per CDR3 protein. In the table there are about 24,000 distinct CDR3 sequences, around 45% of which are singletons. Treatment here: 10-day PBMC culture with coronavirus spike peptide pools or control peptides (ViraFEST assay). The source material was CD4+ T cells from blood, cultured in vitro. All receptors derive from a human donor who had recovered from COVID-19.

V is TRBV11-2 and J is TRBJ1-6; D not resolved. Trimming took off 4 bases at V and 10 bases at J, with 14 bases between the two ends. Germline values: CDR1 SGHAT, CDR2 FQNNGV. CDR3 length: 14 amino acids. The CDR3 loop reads CASSSRTSGSPLHF. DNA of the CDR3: TGTGCCAGCAGCTCACGGACGTCGGGCTCACCCCTCCACTTT. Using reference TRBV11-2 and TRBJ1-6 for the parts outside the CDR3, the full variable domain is EAGVAQSPRYKIIEKRQSVAFWCNPISGHATLYWYQQILGQGPKLLIQFQNNGVVDDSQLPKDRFSAERLKGVDSTLKIQPAKLEDSAVYLCASSSRTSGSPLHFGNGTRLTVT.

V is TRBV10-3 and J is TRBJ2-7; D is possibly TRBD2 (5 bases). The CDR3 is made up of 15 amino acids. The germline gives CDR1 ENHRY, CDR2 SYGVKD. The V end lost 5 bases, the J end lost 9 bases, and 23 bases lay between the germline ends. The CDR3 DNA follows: TGTGCCATCAGTTACCCGGGGAGCGCCCTACGAGGGCAGTACTTC. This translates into CAISYPGSALRGQYF.

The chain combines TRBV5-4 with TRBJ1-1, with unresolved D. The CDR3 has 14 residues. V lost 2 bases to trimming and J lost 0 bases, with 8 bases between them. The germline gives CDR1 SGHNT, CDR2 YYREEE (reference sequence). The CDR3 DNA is TGTGCCAGCAGCTTAGAGCTGATGAACACTGAAGCTTTCTTT. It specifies CASSLELMNTEAFF.

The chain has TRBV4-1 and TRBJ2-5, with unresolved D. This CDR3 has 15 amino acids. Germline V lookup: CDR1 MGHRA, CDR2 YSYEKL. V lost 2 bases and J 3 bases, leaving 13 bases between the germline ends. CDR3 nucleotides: TGCGCCAGCAGCCAACCAGGCGGATCAGAAGAGACCCAGTACTTC. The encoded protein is CASSQPGGSEETQYF.

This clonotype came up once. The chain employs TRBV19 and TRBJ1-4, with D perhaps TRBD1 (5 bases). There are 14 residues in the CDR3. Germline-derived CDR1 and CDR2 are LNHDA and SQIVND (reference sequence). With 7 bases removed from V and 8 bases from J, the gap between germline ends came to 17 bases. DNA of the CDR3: TGTGCCAGTACCTTCCGGGGCCCGAGGGAAAAACTGTTTTTT. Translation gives CASTFRGPREKLFF.

CDR3 nucleotides: TGTGCCAGCAGCCCTTCAGTTAATTCACCCCTCCACTTT. Its protein product is CASSPSVNSPLHF. The chain is built from TRBV7-3 and TRBJ1-6; D gene uncertain. Looked up from germline, CDR1 is SGHTA and CDR2 is FQGTGA. The CDR3 has 13 amino acids. Trimming stripped 5 bases from V and 6 bases from J, with 8 bases between.

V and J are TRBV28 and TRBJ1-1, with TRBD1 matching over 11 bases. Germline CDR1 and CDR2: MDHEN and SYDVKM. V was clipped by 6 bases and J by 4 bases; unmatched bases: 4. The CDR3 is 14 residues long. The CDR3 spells CASRPGTGGTEAFF. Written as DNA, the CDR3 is TGTGCCAGCAGGCCCGGGACAGGGGGCACTGAAGCTTTCTTT.

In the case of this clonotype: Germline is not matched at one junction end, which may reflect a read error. CDR3 DNA: TGTGCCAGCAACTTAAGGGGCCTTGGTTACGAGCAGTACTTC. This encodes CASNLRGLGYEQYF. The V call is TRBV7-2, the J call TRBJ2-7, with D possibly matching TRBD1 (5 bases). The CDR3 covers 14 residues. CDR1 and CDR2 from the germline V gene are SGHTA and FQGNSA.

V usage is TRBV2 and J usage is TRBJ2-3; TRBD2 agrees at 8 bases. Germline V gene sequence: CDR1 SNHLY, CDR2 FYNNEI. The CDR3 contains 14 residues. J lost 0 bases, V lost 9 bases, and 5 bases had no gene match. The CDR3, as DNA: TGTGCCAGTAGAGAGCGGGAGAGCACAGATACGCAGTATTTT. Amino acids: CASRERESTDTQYF.

CDR3: CASSLATGLNEQFF. DNA of the CDR3: TGCGCCAGCAGCTTGGCGACAGGGTTGAATGAGCAGTTCTTC. The chain uses TRBV5-1 and TRBJ2-1, with 7 bases fitting TRBD1. The length of the CDR3 is 14 residues. The germline V gene has CDR1 SGHRS and CDR2 YFSETQ. V was clipped by 0 bases and J by 7 bases; unmatched bases: 4.

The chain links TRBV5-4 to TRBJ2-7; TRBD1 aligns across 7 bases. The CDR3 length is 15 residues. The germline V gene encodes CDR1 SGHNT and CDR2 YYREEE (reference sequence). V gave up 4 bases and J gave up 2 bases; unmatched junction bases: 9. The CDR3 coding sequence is TGTGCCAGCAGCCTACAGGGCCAGGGGGCCTACGAGCAGTACTTC. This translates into CASSLQGQGAYEQYF. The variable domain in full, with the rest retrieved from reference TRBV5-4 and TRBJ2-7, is ETGVTQSPTHLIKTRGQQVTLRCSSQSGHNTVSWYQQALGQGPQFIFQYYREEENGRGNFPPRFSGLQFPNYSSELNVNALELDDSALYLCASSLQGQGAYEQYFGPGTRLTVT.

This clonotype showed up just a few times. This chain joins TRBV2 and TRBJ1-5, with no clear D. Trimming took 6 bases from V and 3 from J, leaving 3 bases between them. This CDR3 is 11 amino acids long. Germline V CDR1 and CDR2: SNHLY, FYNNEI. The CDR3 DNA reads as TGTGCCAGCAGGTACAATCAGCCCCAGCATTTT. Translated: CASRYNQPQHF.

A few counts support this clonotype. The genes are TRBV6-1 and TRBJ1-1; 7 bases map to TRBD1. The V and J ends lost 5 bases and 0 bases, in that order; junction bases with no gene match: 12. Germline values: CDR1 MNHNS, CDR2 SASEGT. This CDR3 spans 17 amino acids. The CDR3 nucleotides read TGTGCCAGCAGTACTAGATACAGGGGAGTCATGAACACTGAAGCTTTCTTT. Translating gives CASSTRYRGVMNTEAFF.

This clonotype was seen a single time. CDR3 protein: CASSLLVPANTGELFF. The CDR3 nucleotides are TGTGCCAGCAGCTTATTGGTACCCGCGAACACCGGGGAGCTGTTTTTT. The chain links TRBV11-2 to TRBJ2-2, with unresolved D. The CDR3 length is 16 residues. Germline V gives CDR1 SGHAT, CDR2 FQNNGV. V was clipped by 2 bases and J by 0 bases, with 10 bases between them.

CDR3 bases: TGTGCCACCAGTGATGCCCTCAGGGAAACCTACAATGAGCAGTTCTTC. Translated: CATSDALRETYNEQFF. The V call is TRBV24-1, the J call TRBJ2-1; possibly TRBD1 for D (5 bases). Germline assignment: CDR1 KGHDR and CDR2 SFDVKD. Trimming cost V 3 bases and J 2 bases, with 13 bases left between them. The CDR3 length is 16 residues.

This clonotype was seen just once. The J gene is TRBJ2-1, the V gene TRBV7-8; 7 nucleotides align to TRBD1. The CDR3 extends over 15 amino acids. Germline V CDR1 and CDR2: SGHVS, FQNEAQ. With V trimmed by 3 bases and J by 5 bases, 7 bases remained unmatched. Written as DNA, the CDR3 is TGTGCCAGCAGCTTCCCCAGGGGGATGCACAATGAGCAGTTCTTC. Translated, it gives CASSFPRGMHNEQFF.

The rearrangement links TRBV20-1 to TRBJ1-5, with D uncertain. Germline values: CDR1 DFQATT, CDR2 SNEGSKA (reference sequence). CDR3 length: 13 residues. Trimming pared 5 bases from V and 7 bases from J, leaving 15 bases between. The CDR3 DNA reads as TGCAGTGCTCGGACGGACGGCACGCAGCCCCAGCATTTT. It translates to CSARTDGTQPQHF.

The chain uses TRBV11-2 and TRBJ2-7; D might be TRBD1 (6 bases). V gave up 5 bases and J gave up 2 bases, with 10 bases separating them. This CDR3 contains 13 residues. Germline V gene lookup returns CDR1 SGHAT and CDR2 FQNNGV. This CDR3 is CASSHGQTYEQYF. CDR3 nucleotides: TGTGCCAGCAGCCACGGACAGACCTACGAGCAGTACTTC.

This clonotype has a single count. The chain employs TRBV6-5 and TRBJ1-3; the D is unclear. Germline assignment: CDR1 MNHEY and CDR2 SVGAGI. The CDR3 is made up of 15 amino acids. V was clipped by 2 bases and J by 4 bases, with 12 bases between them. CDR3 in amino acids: CASSYPGPYGNTIYF. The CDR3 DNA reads TGTGCCAGCAGTTACCCCGGGCCGTACGGAAACACCATATATTTT.

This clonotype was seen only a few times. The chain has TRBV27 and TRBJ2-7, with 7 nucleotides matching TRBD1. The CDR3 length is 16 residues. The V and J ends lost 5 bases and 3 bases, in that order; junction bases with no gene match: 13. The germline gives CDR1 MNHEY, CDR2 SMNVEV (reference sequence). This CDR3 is CASSASNQGVDYEQYF. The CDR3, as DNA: TGTGCCAGCAGTGCATCAAATCAGGGGGTTGACTACGAGCAGTACTTC.

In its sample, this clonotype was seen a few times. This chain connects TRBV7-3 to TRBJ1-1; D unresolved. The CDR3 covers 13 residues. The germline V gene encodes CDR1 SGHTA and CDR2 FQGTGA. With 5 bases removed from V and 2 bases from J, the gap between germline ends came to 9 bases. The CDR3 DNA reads TGTGCCAGCAGCGTAAGTAGTAACACTGAAGCTTTCTTT. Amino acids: CASSVSSNTEAFF.

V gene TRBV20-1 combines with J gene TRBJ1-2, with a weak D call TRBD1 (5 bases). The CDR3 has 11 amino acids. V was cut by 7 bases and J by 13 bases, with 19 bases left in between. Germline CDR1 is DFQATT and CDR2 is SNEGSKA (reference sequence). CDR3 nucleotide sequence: TGCAGTGTGACGTTTCGGGGGACGAGCACCTTC. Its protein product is CSVTFRGTSTF.

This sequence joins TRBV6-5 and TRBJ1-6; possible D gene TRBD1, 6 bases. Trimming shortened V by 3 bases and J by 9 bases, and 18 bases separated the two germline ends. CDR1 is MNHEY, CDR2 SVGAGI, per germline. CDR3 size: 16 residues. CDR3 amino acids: CASSYTRKGVGSPLHF. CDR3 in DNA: TGTGCCAGCAGTTATACCAGAAAGGGGGTTGGTTCACCCCTCCACTTT.

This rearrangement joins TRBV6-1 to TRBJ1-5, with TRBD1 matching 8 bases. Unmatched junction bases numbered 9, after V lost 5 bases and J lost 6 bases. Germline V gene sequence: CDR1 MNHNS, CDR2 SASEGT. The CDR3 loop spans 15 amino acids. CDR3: CASSPSGTGSQPQHF. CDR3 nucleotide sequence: TGTGCCAGCAGTCCCTCCGGGACAGGCTCTCAGCCCCAGCATTTT.

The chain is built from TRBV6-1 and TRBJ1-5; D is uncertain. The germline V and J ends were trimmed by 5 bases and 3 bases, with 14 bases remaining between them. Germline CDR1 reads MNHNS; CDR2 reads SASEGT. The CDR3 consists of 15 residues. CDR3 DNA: TGTGCCAGCAGTCCGAGGACGGGTCCCAATCAGCCCCAGCATTTT. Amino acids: CASSPRTGPNQPQHF.

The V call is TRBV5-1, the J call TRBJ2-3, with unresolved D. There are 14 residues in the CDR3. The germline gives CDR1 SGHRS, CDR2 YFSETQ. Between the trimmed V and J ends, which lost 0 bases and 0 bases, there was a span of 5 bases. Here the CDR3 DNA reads TGCGCCAGCAGCTTGGGGCCGAGCACAGATACGCAGTATTTT. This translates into CASSLGPSTDTQYF. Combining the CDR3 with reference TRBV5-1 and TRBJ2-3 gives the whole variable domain KAGVTQTPRYLIKTRGQQVTLSCSPISGHRSVSWYQQTPGQGLQFLFEYFSETQRNKGNFPGRFSGRQFSNSRSEMNVSTLELGDSALYLCASSLGPSTDTQYFGPGTRLTVL.

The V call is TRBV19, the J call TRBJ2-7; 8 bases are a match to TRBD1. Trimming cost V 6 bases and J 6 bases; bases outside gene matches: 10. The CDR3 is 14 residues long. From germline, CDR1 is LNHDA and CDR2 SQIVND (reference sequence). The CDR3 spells CASREDRAESEQYF. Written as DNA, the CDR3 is TGTGCCAGTAGAGAGGACAGGGCTGAGAGCGAGCAGTACTTC.

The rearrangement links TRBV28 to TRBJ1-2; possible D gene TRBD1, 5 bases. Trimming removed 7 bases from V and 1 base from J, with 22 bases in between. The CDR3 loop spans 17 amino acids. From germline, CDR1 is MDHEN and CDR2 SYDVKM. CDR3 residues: CASNRAGGRDGNYGYTF. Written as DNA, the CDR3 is TGTGCCAGCAACCGAGCCGGCGGCAGGGACGGTAACTATGGCTACACCTTC.

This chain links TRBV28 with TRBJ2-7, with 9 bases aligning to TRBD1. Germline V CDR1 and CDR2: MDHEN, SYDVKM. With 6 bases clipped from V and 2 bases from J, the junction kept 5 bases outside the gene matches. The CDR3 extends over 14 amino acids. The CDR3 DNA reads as TGTGCCAGCAGCGGGACAGGGATTACCTACGAGCAGTACTTC. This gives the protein CASSGTGITYEQYF.

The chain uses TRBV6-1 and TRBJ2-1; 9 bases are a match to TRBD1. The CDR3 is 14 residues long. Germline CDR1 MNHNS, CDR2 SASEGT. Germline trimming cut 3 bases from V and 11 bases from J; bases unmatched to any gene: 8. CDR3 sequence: CASSEWDRAPQQFF. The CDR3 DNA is TGTGCCAGCAGTGAGTGGGACAGGGCCCCGCAGCAGTTCTTC.